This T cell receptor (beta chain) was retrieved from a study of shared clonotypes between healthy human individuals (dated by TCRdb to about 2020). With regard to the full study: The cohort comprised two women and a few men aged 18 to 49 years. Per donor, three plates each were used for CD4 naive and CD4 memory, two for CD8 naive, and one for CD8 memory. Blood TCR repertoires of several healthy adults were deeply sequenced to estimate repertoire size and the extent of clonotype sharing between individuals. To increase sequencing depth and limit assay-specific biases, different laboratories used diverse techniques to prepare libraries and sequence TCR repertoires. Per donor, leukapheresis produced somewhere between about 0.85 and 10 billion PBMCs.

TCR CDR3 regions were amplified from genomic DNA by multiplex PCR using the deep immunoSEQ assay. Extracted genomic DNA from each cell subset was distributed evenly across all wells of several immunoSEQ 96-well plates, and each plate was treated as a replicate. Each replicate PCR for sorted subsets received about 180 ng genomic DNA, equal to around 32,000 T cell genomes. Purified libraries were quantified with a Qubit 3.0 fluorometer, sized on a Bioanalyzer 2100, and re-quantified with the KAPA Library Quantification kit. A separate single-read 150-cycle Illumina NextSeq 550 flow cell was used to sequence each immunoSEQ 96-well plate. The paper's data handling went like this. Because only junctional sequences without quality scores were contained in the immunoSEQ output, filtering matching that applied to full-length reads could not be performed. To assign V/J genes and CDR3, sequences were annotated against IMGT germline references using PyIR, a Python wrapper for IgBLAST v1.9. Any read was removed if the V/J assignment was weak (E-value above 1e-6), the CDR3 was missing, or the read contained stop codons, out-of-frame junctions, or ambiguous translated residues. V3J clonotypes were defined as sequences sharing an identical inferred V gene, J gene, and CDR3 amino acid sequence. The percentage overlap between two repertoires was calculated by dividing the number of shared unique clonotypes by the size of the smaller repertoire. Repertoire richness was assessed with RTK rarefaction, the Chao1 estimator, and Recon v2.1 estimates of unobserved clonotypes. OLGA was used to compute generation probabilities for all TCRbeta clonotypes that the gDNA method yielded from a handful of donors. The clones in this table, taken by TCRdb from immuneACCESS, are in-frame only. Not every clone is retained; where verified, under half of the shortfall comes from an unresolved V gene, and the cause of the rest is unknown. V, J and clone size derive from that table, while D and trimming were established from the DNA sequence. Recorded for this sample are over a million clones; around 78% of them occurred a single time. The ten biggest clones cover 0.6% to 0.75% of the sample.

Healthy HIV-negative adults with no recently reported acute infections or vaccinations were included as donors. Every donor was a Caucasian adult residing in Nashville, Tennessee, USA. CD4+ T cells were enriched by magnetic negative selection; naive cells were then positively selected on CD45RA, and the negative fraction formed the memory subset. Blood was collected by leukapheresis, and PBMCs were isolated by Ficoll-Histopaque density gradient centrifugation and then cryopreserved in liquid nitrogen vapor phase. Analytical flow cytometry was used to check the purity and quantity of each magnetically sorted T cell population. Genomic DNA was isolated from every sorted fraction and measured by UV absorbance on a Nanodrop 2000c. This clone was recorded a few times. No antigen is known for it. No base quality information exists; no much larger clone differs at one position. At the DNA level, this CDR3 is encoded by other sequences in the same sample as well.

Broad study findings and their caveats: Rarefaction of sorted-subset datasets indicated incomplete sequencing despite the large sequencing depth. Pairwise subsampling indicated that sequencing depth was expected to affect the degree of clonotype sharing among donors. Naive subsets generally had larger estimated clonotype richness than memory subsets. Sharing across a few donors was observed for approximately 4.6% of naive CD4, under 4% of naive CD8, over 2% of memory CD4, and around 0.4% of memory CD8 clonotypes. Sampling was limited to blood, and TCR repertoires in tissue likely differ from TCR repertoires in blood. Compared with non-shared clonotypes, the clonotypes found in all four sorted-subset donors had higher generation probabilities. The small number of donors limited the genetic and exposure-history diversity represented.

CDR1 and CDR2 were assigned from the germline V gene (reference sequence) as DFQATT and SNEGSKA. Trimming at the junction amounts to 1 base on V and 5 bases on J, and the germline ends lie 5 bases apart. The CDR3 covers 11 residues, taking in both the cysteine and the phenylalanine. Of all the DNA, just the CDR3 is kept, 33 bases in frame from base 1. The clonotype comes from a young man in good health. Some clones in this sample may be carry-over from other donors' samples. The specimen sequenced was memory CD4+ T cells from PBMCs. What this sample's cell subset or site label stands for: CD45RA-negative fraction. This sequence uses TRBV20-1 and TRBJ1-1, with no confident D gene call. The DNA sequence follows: TGCAGTGCTAGAGGGGGAACTGAAGCTTTCTTT. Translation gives CSARGGTEAFF.